Included here is one T cell receptor beta chain sequence, with context. Residents of over 20 US areas, aged roughly 18 to 90 years, made up the participants. The study assigned cohorts using participant-reported clinical history. These data come from a study of blood T cell repertoires in COVID-19. Overall study: T cells, B-cell-depleted T cells, or PBMCs supplied cDNA or gDNA.

Germline V CDR1 and CDR2: MGHRA, YSYEKL. The CDR3 totals 17 residues. The V and J ends lost 4 bases and 8 bases respectively, with 23 bases between them. Per the original methods: Reference gene primer amplification gave nucleated cell count estimates. TCRdb's table, derived via immunoSEQ multiplex PCR, lists solely in-frame clones and lacks some. The V and J calls and clone size come from that table; D and trimming were worked out from the DNA. Here the sample spans about 260,000 clones, about 81% being singletons. The sample consisted of PBMCs or T cells enriched from blood (not recorded which). The V gene is TRBV4-1, the J gene TRBJ1-4; a possible D gene is TRBD1 (5 bases). This clonotype was obtained from a man under 40 with acute COVID-19. The CDR3: CASSPSRTTVRREKLFF. CDR3 nucleotide sequence: TGCGCCAGCAGCCCATCTAGAACGACAGTTCGTCGAGAAAAACTGTTTTTT.